This T cell receptor (beta chain) was identified in a study of cytomegalovirus exposure and HLA in healthy donors. General study findings and limits: In the analysis, some V segments, TRBV6-2 and TRBV6-3 included, were excluded as indistinguishable. In an earlier analysis, in roughly 580 donors, most V segments appeared productive either ~90% or ~30% of the time.

60 Vbeta and 13 Jbeta primers were used in PCR. Clones were sequenced by immunoSEQ multiplex PCR, and TCRdb holds only the in-frame ones, with some missing. This table holds about 160,000 clones, approximately 79% found once. Comment on this clone: Its matching antigen is unknown.

Germline assignment: CDR1 MNHNS and CDR2 SASEGT. The CDR3 is made up of 12 amino acids. The germline V and J ends were trimmed by 5 bases and 7 bases, with 11 bases remaining between them. Sequencing was carried out using PBMCs. This chain connects TRBV6-1 to TRBJ1-2; D not resolved. The receptor's source is a man aged 35 to 55 in good health and CMV-seropositive. Here the CDR3 reads CASSPSGSGYTF. As DNA, the CDR3 is TGTGCCAGCAGTCCTTCGGGGAGTGGCTACACCTTC.